This T cell receptor beta chain is from a study of T cell repertoires in cytomegalovirus infection. Study in general: Recently described HLA-C-restricted plus well-studied HLA-B-restricted CMV epitopes were used. CMV infection and matching HLA type were both indicated by public TCR beta signatures.

Details on this clonotype: No antigen is known for it.

From germline, CDR1 is SGHVS and CDR2 FQNEAQ. V lost 1 base to trimming and J lost 7 bases, with 19 bases between them. There are 16 residues in the CDR3. Study-wide results and limits: Carriage of CMV together with the relevant HLA was identifiable through cumulative public TCR beta family frequency. CMV-specific TCR beta clonotypes restricted by HLA-C dominated the ex vivo response.

TCRdb processed the reads anew with MiXCR; each CDR3 protein has one entry. Counted here are approximately 100,000 distinct CDR3 sequences, less than 55% occurring once; the ten biggest clones make up just under 75%. The sequencing used CD8+ T cells from cultured PBMCs, collected from culture after CMV antigen stimulation. The clonotype comes from a human donor in good health (CMV status not recorded). Some clones in this sample may be carry-over from other donors' samples. J is TRBJ1-2 and V is TRBV7-8; possible D gene TRBD1, 6 bases. The CDR3 here is CASSLEGRGQFGGYTF. As DNA, the CDR3 is TGTGCCAGCAGCTTAGAAGGACGGGGGCAGTTCGGTGGCTACACCTTC.